One T cell receptor (beta chain) is described in this entry. The antigen is not known. CDR3 size: 14 residues. V shed 8 bases and J shed 2 bases, with 15 bases lying between them. CDR1 is LNHDA, CDR2 SQIVND, per germline (reference sequence). The source of the sample is a study of cytomegalovirus exposure and HLA in healthy donors. Whole-study findings and limits: Sequencing probably produced one cluster of sequence variants that were highly shared.

The PCR made use of 60 Vbeta and 13 Jbeta primers. Measured with immunoSEQ multiplex PCR; TCRdb has only the in-frame clones, and not every one. The sample yields 100,000 to 150,000 clones, 78% seen once. The rearrangement uses TRBV19 and TRBJ2-5; a possible D gene is TRBD2 (6 bases). The clonotype originates from a young woman in good health and CMV-seronegative. The sample was PBMCs. CDR3 loop: CASSSPRGQETQYF. CDR3 nucleotides: TGTGCCAGTTCTTCCCCTCGGGGGCAAGAGACCCAGTACTTC.